These T cell receptor beta chains were read from a single sample in a study of CD8+CD57+ T cells in acquired aplastic anemia. TCRdb reanalysed the reads using MiXCR and keeps one entry per CDR3 protein. The sample includes some 210,000 distinct CDR3 sequences, over 55% of them seen just once. Material: sorted CD4+, CD8+, or CD8+CD57+ T cells (not recorded which) from PBMCs. The receptors stem from a human donor in good health. Both conserved end residues are part of each CDR3. The D gene is left open where the match is weak. Some rows have no size entry. The others give once, few or many, or a class for an expanded clone.

V,D,J,size,DNA,CDR3
TRBV10-3,TRBD1,TRBJ1-2,once,TGTGCCATCAGTGAGCCGGGGACAGGGGTGATTGGCTACACCTTC,CAISEPGTGVIGYTF
TRBV7-6,-,TRBJ1-1,many,TGTGCCAGCAGCTTAGAAAGTCACACTGAAGCTTTCTTT,CASSLESHTEAFF
TRBV19,-,TRBJ2-7,-,TGTGCCAGTAGTTCCCGAGGAGGAGCAAGCTCCTACGAGCAGTACTTC,CASSSRGGASSYEQYF
TRBV19,TRBD2,TRBJ2-1,-,TGTGCCAGTAGTCTTACCGGGACTAGCAACAATGAGCAGTTCTTC,CASSLTGTSNNEQFF
TRBV19,-,TRBJ2-7,few,TGTGCCAGTAGTGGCCGGGACGGGTCCTACGAGCAGTACTTC,CASSGRDGSYEQYF
TRBV2,-,TRBJ1-1,-,TGTGCCAGCACTCAGGGAAGTTTCGCTTTCTTT,CASTQGSFAFF
TRBV19,-,TRBJ1-2,-,TGTGCCAGTAGTAGCTCCGGCCAAGATTTTTATGGCTACACCTTC,CASSSSGQDFYGYTF
TRBV20-1,-,TRBJ2-3,-,TGCAGTGTCCCAGCTCACCGGGGGGACACGGATACGCAGTATTTT,CSVPAHRGDTDTQYF
TRBV7-3,-,TRBJ1-2,-,TGTGCCAGCAGCTTATTGGTTGGAGGGTATGGCTACACCTTC,CASSLLVGGYGYTF
TRBV5-1,TRBD1,TRBJ1-4,many,TGCGCCAGCACCGGGACAGGGGATGAAAAACTGTTTTTT,CASTGTGDEKLFF
TRBV7-2,-,TRBJ1-5,-,TGTGCCAGCAGCTGCCGACAGTACAGCAATCAGCCCCAGCATTTT,CASSCRQYSNQPQHF
TRBV4-3,TRBD1,TRBJ2-7,many,TGCGCCAGCAGCCAAGCCGCCTACAGGGGCCACGAGCAGTACTTC,CASSQAAYRGHEQYF
TRBV15,-,TRBJ2-5,-,TGTGCCACCAGCAGAGAAGCCAGCCGGAGCCAAGAGACCCAGTACTTC,CATSREASRSQETQYF
TRBV20-1,TRBD1,TRBJ2-7,many,TGCAGTGCCAGGACAGGGAGGTCCTACGAGCAGTACTTC,CSARTGRSYEQYF
TRBV7-9,-,TRBJ2-2,-,TGTGCCAGCAGTACCATCGCAGGGCAAACCGGGGAGCTGTTTTTT,CASSTIAGQTGELFF
TRBV7-2,TRBD2,TRBJ2-3,-,TGTGCCAGCAGTGAGGAGGTAGCGGGATCCGGTACGCAGTATTTT,CASSEEVAGSGTQYF
TRBV9,TRBD1,TRBJ2-3,many,TGTGCCAGCAGCTCGAATCCATTGGCGGGACAGGGAGCAGCAGATACGCAGTATTTT,CASSSNPLAGQGAADTQYF
TRBV7-9,TRBD1,TRBJ1-4,many,TGTGCCAGCAGCTCTCGACAGGGCACTAATGAAAAACTGTTTTTT,CASSSRQGTNEKLFF